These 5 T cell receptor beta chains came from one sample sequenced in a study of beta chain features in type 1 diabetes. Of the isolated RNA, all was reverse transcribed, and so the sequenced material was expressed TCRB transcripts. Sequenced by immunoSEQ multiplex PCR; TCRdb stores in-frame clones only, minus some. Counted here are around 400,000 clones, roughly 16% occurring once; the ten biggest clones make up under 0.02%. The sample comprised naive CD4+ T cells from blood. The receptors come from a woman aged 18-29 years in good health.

The CDR3 spells CASGRPGQPEAFF. CDR3 DNA sequence: TGTGCCAGCGGCCGCCCTGGACAGCCTGAAGCTTTCTTT. The chain combines TRBV2 with TRBJ1-1, with D perhaps TRBD1 (6 bases). This CDR3 is built from 13 residues. Germline V gene lookup returns CDR1 SNHLY and CDR2 FYNNEI. The V and J ends lost 8 bases and 6 bases respectively, with 16 bases between them.

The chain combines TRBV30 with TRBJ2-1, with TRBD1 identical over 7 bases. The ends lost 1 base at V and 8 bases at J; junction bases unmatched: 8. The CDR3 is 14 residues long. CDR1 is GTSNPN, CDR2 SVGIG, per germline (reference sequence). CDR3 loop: CAWSARTGRDEQFF. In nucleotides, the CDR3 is TGTGCCTGGAGTGCACGGACAGGTCGGGATGAGCAGTTCTTC.

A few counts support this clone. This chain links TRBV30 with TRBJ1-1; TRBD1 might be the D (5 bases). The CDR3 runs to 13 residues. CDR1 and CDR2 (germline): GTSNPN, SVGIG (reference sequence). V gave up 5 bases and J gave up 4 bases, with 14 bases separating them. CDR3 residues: CAWSPGPGTEAFF. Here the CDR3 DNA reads TGTGCCTGGTCCCCAGGGCCGGGCACTGAAGCTTTCTTT.

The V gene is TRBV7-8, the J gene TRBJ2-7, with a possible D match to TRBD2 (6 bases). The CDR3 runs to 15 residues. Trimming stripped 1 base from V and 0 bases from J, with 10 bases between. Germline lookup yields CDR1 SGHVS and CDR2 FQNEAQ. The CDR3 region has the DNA TGTGCCAGCAGCTTAGTTGCTAGCGCCTCCTACGAGCAGTACTTC. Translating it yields CASSLVASASYEQYF.

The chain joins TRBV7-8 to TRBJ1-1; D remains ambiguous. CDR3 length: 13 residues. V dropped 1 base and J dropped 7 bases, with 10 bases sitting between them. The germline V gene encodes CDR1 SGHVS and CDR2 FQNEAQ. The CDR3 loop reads CASSLVGTYEAFF. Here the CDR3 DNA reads TGTGCCAGCAGCTTAGTCGGTACTTATGAAGCTTTCTTT. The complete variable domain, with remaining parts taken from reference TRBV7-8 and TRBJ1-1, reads GAGVSQSPRYKVAKRGQDVALRCDPISGHVSLFWYQQALGQGPEFLTYFQNEAQLDKSGLPSDRFFAERPEGSVSTLKIQRTQQEDSAVYLCASSLVGTYEAFFGQGTRLTVV.